These 18 T cell receptor beta chains were all obtained from the same sample, sequenced in a study of T cell repertoires in aging, cancer and after chemotherapy. Rearranged V-D-J TRB sequences were amplified with a mixed TRB-A/B primer pool. Via MiXCR, TCRdb re-called the multiplex PCR reads, giving one row per CDR3 protein. The sample consists of about 11,000 distinct CDR3 sequences, 20% to 30% of them appearing once. Amplification of TCR beta used genomic DNA extracted from peripheral blood. Sequencing was done on a sample of blood. The receptor set was obtained from a human donor in good health.

This clonotype is judged medium-sized (0.01 to 0.1%). The rearrangement joins TRBV20-1 to TRBJ2-7; TRBD1 matches 7 bases. CDR3 length: 13 residues. Per the germline V gene, CDR1 is DFQATT and CDR2 is SNEGSKA (reference sequence). With V trimmed by 1 base and J by 1 base, 1 base remained unmatched. CDR3: CSARGDSSYEQYF. The CDR3 nucleotides read TGCAGTGCTAGAGGGGACAGTTCCTACGAGCAGTACTTC.

Note on this clonotype: A read error may produce the germline difference seen at one junction end. CDR3 sequence: CAISESGAPFYNSPLHF. The CDR3 coding sequence is TGTGCCATCAGTGAGTCGGGGGCCCCCTTTTATAATTCACCCCTCCACTTT. The V and J genes are TRBV6-2 or TRBV6-3 and TRBJ1-6, with D perhaps TRBD1 (6 bases). This CDR3 is 17 amino acids long. Germline V CDR1 and CDR2: MNHEY, SVGEGT.

In the case of this clonotype: The junction does not match germline at one end; this may be a read error. The rearrangement joins TRBV20-1 to TRBJ2-1; the match to TRBD2 covers 13 bases. The CDR3 runs to 18 residues. The germline CDR1 and CDR2 sequences are DFQATT and SNEGSKA (reference sequence). The CDR3 nucleotides read TGCAGTGCTAGTCAACTAGCGGGGGGGTTAAGCTCCTACAATGAGGAGTTCTTC. This codes for CSASQLAGGLSSYNEEFF.

This clonotype occurred a few times. The J gene is TRBJ2-1, the V gene TRBV6-2 or TRBV6-3; 7 bases fit TRBD2. Germline V gene sequence: CDR1 MNHEY, CDR2 SVGEGT. The CDR3 loop spans 15 amino acids. V shed 4 bases and J 2 bases; nucleotides not matched to a gene: 5. This CDR3 reads CASSFGAGTYNEQFF. The CDR3 DNA reads TGTGCCAGCAGTTTCGGAGCGGGGACCTACAATGAGCAGTTCTTC.

The chain joins TRBV20-1 to TRBJ1-1; TRBD1 matches at 7 bases. CDR3 length equals 13 residues. Germline CDR1 DFQATT, CDR2 SNEGSKA (reference sequence). V lost 3 bases, J lost 1 base, and 2 bases stayed unmatched. This CDR3 is CSASYRGNTEAFF. The CDR3 DNA sequence: TGCAGTGCTAGTTACAGGGGGAACACTGAAGCTTTCTTT.

Details on this clonotype: A single base separates this from a much larger clone, so it may be a read error. This rearrangement joins TRBV6-5 to TRBJ1-2, with D unclear. Germline loops: CDR1 MNHEY, CDR2 SVGAGI. The length of the CDR3 is 15 residues. DNA of the CDR3: TGTGCCAGCAGTTACTACCCCAGAAAGGACTATGGCTGCACCTTC. Residues: CASSYYPRKDYGCTF.

In its sample, this clonotype was seen a few times. J is TRBJ2-2 and V is TRBV20-1; 11 bases match TRBD1. V was pared by 0 bases and J by 3 bases, with 3 bases of the junction left unmatched. The CDR3 spans 16 residues. The germline CDR1 and CDR2 sequences are DFQATT and SNEGSKA (reference sequence). The CDR3 is CSARDPGQGDTGELFF. In DNA, the CDR3 is TGCAGTGCTAGAGATCCGGGACAGGGGGACACCGGGGAGCTGTTTTTT.

This sequence joins TRBV20-1 and TRBJ1-2; 7 nucleotides match TRBD1. Trimming at V came to 1 base and at J to 2 bases, leaving 1 base not matched to a gene. Germline loops: CDR1 DFQATT, CDR2 SNEGSKA (reference sequence). CDR3 length equals 13 residues. The CDR3 reads CSARVGQNYGYTF. CDR3 sequence (DNA): TGCAGTGCTAGAGTGGGACAGAACTATGGCTACACCTTC.

The rearrangement links TRBV11-2 to TRBJ1-4; D possibly corresponds to TRBD1 (6 bases). V was cut by 4 bases and J by 7 bases, with 16 bases left in between. The length of the CDR3 is 15 residues. Germline V gene lookup returns CDR1 SGHAT and CDR2 FQNNGV. The CDR3 coding sequence is TGTGCCAGCAGCTGGGGGGGCCTAGTAGGTGAAAAACTGTTTTTT. Translated: CASSWGGLVGEKLFF.

The chain recombines TRBV20-1 with TRBJ2-2, with a tentative D call TRBD2 (7 bases). This CDR3 spans 14 amino acids. The V gene lost 4 bases and the J gene lost 2 bases, with 11 bases spanning the gap. Germline CDR1 is DFQATT and CDR2 is SNEGSKA (reference sequence). The CDR3 is CSAKGGANTGELFF. The CDR3, as DNA: TGCAGTGCTAAGGGGGGGGCTAACACCGGGGAGCTGTTTTTT.

This clonotype qualifies as large. The chain recombines TRBV29-1 with TRBJ1-2, with D unclear. Between the trimmed V and J ends, which lost 2 bases and 3 bases, there was a span of 7 bases. The V gene's germline CDR1 is SQVTM and CDR2 ANQGSEA. The CDR3 totals 12 residues. The CDR3 here is CSVELRHYGYTF. DNA for the CDR3: TGCAGCGTTGAACTACGGCACTATGGCTACACCTTC.

In this sample, this clonotype is medium-sized. The rearrangement joins TRBV20-1 to TRBJ1-5; 8 positions agree with TRBD1. J gave up 11 bases and V 4 bases, and 7 bases lay outside the gene matches. This CDR3 has 12 amino acids. The germline V gene encodes CDR1 DFQATT and CDR2 SNEGSKA (reference sequence). CDR3 region: CSATGQGRSQHF. The CDR3 bases are TGCAGTGCTACTGGACAGGGTCGTTCCCAGCATTTT.

There are a few counts of this clonotype. J is TRBJ2-5 and V is TRBV18; D perhaps matches TRBD1 (6 bases). Germline V gives CDR1 KGHSH, CDR2 LQKENI. This CDR3 region has 14 residues. Trimming took 2 bases from V and 2 from J, leaving 9 bases between them. The CDR3 spells CASSPLGQQETQYF. The CDR3 bases are TGTGCCAGCTCACCATTAGGACAGCAAGAGACCCAGTACTTC.

This clonotype rates as medium-sized. The CDR3 protein is CASSYSSQGIISTDTQYF. The DNA of the CDR3 is TGTGCCAGCAGTTACTCGAGCCAGGGGATCATCTCCACAGATACGCAGTATTTT. This chain connects TRBV6-6 to TRBJ2-3, with D maybe TRBD1 (6 bases). V dropped 0 bases and J dropped 2 bases, with 18 bases sitting between them. This CDR3 spans 18 amino acids. The germline V gene encodes CDR1 MNHNY and CDR2 SVGAGI (reference sequence).

This clonotype has just a few counts. This chain uses TRBV5-1 with TRBJ2-1, with 7 positions matching TRBD2. Germline CDR1 is SGHRS and CDR2 is YFSETQ. V shed 4 bases, J shed 2 bases, and the junction held 9 bases outside the gene matches. The CDR3 extends over 16 amino acids. CDR3: CASSRISGDTYNEQFF. In nucleotides, the CDR3 is TGCGCCAGCAGCAGAATAAGCGGGGATACCTACAATGAGCAGTTCTTC.

The CDR3 nucleotides are TGTGCCAGCAGTTACGCAGCGGGGGGGGACTACGAGCAGTACTTC. Amino acids: CASSYAAGGDYEQYF. V is TRBV6-5 and J is TRBJ2-7; TRBD2 aligns across 10 bases. V trimming: 2 bases; J trimming: 3 bases; junction bases outside the gene matches: 4. Germline-derived CDR1 and CDR2 are MNHEY and SVGAGI. The CDR3 has 15 residues.

The chain uses TRBV7-2 and TRBJ1-2; D may be TRBD1 (5 bases). The CDR3 has 14 amino acids. Germline V lookup: CDR1 SGHTA, CDR2 FQGNSA. V lost 1 base and J lost 8, with 14 bases in between. This chain's CDR3 is CASSLGGVARGYTF. The CDR3 DNA follows: TGTGCCAGCAGCTTAGGGGGGGTGGCCCGGGGCTACACCTTC.

This clonotype is medium-sized (0.01 to 0.1%). The V gene is TRBV6-5, the J gene TRBJ1-2, with D possibly TRBD1 on 6 matching bases. This CDR3 is built from 12 residues. Germline V gene lookup returns CDR1 MNHEY and CDR2 SVGAGI. With 8 bases removed from V and 4 bases from J, the gap between germline ends came to 11 bases. The CDR3 DNA reads TGTGCCAGCCGAACAGGGTTCTATGGCTACACCTTC. Translating gives CASRTGFYGYTF.